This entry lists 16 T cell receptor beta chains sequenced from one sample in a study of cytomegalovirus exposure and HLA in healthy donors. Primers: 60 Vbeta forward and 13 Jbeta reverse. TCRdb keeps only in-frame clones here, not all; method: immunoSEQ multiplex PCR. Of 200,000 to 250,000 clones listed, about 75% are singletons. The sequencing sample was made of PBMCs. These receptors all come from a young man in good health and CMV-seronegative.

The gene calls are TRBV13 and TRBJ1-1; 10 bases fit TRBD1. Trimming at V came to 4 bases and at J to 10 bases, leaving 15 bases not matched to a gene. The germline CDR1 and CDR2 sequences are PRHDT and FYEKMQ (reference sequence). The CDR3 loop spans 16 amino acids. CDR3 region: CASSSTPGQGFYGAFF. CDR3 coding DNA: TGTGCCAGCAGCTCTACCCCGGGACAGGGGTTTTACGGAGCTTTCTTT.

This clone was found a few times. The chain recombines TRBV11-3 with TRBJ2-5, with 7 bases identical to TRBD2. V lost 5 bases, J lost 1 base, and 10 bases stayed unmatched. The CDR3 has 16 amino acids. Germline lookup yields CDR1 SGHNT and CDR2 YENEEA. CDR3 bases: TGTGCCAGCAGCATCGGAAGAGCGGGGCCCCAAGAGACCCAGTACTTC. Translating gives CASSIGRAGPQETQYF. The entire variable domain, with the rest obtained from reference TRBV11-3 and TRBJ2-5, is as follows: EAGVVQSPRYKIIEKKQPVAFWCNPISGHNTLYWYLQNLGQGPELLIRYENEEAVDDSQLPKDRFSAERLKGVDSTLKIQPAELGDSAVYLCASSIGRAGPQETQYFGPGTRLLVL.

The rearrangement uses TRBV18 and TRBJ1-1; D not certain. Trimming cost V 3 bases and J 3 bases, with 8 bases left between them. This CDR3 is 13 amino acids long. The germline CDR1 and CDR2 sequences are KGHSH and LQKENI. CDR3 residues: CASSPTRDTEAFF. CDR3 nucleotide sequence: TGTGCCAGCTCACCCACTCGAGACACTGAAGCTTTCTTT.

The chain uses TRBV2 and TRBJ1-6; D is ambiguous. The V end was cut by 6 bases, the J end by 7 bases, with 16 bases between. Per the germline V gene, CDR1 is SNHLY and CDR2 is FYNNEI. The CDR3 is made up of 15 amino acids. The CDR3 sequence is CASSVGHSGNSPLHF. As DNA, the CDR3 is TGTGCCAGCAGCGTTGGCCACTCAGGCAATTCACCCCTCCACTTT.

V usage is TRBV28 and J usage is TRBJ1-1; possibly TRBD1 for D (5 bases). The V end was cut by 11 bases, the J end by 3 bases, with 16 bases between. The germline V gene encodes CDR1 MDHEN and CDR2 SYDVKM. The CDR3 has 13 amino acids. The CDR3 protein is CAVQGGWDTEAFF. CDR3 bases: TGTGCCGTTCAGGGTGGGTGGGACACTGAAGCTTTCTTT. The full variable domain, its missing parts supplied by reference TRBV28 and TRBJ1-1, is DVKVTQSSRYLVKRTGEKVFLECVQDMDHENMFWYRQDPGLGLRLIYFSYDVKMKEKGDIPEGYSVSREKKERFSLILESASTNQTSMYLCAVQGGWDTEAFFGQGTRLTVV.

CDR3 bases: TGTGCCTGGAGTGGGGGAGTCGGCACAGATACGCAGTATTTT. This sequence encodes CAWSGGVGTDTQYF. The J gene is TRBJ2-3, the V gene TRBV30; D perhaps matches TRBD2 (5 bases). The CDR3 extends over 14 amino acids. Between the trimmed V and J ends, which lost 1 base and 1 base, there was a span of 9 bases. From germline, CDR1 is GTSNPN and CDR2 SVGIG (reference sequence). Based on the CDR3 plus reference TRBV30 and TRBJ2-3, the full variable domain is SQTIHQWPATLVQPVGSPLSLECTVEGTSNPNLYWYRQAAGRGLQLLFYSVGIGQISSEVPQNLSASRPQDRQFILSSKKLLLSDSGFYLCAWSGGVGTDTQYFGPGTRLTVL.

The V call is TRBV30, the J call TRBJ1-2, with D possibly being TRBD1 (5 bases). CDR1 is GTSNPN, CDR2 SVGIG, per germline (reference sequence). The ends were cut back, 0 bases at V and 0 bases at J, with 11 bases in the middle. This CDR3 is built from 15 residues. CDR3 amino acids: CAWSVRQSTNYGYTF. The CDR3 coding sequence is TGTGCCTGGAGTGTACGACAGAGCACTAACTATGGCTACACCTTC. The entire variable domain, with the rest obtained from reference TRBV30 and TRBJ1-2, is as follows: SQTIHQWPATLVQPVGSPLSLECTVEGTSNPNLYWYRQAAGRGLQLLFYSVGIGQISSEVPQNLSASRPQDRQFILSSKKLLLSDSGFYLCAWSVRQSTNYGYTFGSGTRLTVV.

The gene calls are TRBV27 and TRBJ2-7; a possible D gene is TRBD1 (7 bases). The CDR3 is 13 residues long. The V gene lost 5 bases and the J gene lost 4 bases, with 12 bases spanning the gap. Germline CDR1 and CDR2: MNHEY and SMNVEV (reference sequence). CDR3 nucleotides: TGTGCCAGCAGTGGAGGGACAGTATACGAGCAGTACTTC. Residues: CASSGGTVYEQYF.

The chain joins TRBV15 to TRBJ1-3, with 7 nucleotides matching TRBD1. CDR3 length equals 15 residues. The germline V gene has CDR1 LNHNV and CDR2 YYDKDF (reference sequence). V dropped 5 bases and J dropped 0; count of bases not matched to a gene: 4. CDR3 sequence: CATSLQGNSGNTIYF. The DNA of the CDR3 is TGTGCCACCAGCCTACAGGGGAACTCTGGAAACACCATATATTTT.

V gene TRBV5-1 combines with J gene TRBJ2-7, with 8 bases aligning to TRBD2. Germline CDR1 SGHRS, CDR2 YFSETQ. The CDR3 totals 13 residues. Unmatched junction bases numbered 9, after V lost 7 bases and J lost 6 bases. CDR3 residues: CASAGGGLSEQYF. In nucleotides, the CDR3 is TGCGCCAGCGCCGGGGGGGGGCTGAGCGAGCAGTACTTC.

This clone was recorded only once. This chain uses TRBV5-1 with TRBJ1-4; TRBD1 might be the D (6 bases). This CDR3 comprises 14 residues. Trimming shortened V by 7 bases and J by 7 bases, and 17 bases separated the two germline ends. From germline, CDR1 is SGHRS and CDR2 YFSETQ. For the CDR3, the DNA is TGCGCCAGCGCCGAACAGGGAAATGCTGAAAAACTGTTTTTT. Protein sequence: CASAEQGNAEKLFF.

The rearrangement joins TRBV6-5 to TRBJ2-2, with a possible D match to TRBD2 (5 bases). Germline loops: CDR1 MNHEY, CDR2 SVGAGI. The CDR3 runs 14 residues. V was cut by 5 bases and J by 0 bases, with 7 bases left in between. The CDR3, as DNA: TGTGCCAGCAGTACGGGGACGAACACCGGGGAGCTGTTTTTT. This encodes CASSTGTNTGELFF.

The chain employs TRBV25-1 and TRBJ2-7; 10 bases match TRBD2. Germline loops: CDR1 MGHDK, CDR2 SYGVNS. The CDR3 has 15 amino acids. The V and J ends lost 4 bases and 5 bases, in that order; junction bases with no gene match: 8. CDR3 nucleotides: TGTGCCAGCAGTGGGTTCCTAGCGGGAGTAGACGAGCAGTACTTC. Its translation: CASSGFLAGVDEQYF.

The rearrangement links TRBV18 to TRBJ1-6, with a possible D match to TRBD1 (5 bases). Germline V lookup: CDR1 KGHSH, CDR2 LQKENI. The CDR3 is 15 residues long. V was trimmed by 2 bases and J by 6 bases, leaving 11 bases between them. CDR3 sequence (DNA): TGTGCCAGCTCACCATCAGGGCTTGTTAATTCACCCCTCCACTTT. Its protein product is CASSPSGLVNSPLHF.

CDR3 in DNA: TGTGCCAGCAGTCCCTACTTATCTAGCACAGATACGCAGTATTTT. Residues: CASSPYLSSTDTQYF. The chain uses TRBV27 and TRBJ2-3; D uncertain. V dropped 5 bases and J dropped 0 bases, with 12 bases sitting between them. The CDR3 covers 15 residues. Germline CDR1 MNHEY, CDR2 SMNVEV (reference sequence).

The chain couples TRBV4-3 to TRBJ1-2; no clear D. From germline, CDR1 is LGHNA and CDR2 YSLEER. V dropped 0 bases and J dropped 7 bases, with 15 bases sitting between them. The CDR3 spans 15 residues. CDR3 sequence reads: CASSQDLVSSGGYTF. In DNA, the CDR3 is TGCGCCAGCAGCCAAGATCTAGTATCCTCTGGTGGCTACACCTTC.